These 5 T cell receptor beta chains were all obtained from the same sample, sequenced in a study of Tregs in tolerant kidney transplant recipients. The antigens of these receptors remain unknown. This table comes from immunoSEQ multiplex PCR, and its TCRdb copy is limited to in-frame clones, with some not included. There are roughly 9,000 clones in the sample; approximately 43% occur only once, and over 5% lies in the top ten. Sequenced material: CD4+ T cells from blood cultured with allogeneic cells. Receptors were obtained from a human donor in good health.

Of note for this clone: The junction differs from germline at one of its ends, possibly a read error. Other DNA variants within this sample encode the same CDR3. The chain links TRBV7-2 to TRBJ2-7, with 9 bases matching TRBD1. Germline lookup yields CDR1 SGHTA and CDR2 FQGNSA. The CDR3 loop spans 15 amino acids. CDR3 sequence reads: CASSLMTGGIYEQYF. The CDR3 DNA reads TGCGCCAGCAGCCTGATGACAGGGGGAATCTACGAGCAGTACTTC.

The rearrangement uses TRBV5-6 and TRBJ1-3; D is unclear. CDR1 and CDR2 (germline): SGHDT, YYEEEE. The V end lost 0 bases, the J end lost 1 base, and 5 bases lay between the germline ends. The CDR3 is made up of 14 amino acids. The CDR3 region has the DNA TGTGCCAGCAGCTTGGGAGGATCTGGAAACACCATATATTTT. Translated: CASSLGGSGNTIYF.

The rearrangement links TRBV7-2 to TRBJ1-4, with D unclear. The CDR3 length is 14 residues. V dropped 5 bases and J dropped 4 bases, with 11 bases sitting between them. Germline CDR1 and CDR2: SGHTA and FQGNSA. CDR3 nucleotides: TGTGCCAGCAGCCAGCTCCGAGATAATGAAAAACTGTTTTTT. This gives the protein CASSQLRDNEKLFF.

This chain uses TRBV19 with TRBJ1-1; the D gene is possibly TRBD1 (6 bases). CDR3 size: 15 residues. Trimming removed 1 base at V and 4 bases at J, with 13 bases between. Looked up from germline, CDR1 is LNHDA and CDR2 is SQIVND (reference sequence). For the CDR3, the DNA is TGTGCCAGTAGTATAGCCCCCCAGGGGCCCACTGAAGCTTTCTTT. Its translation is CASSIAPQGPTEAFF. Full variable domain (remainder filled in from reference TRBV19 and TRBJ1-1): DGGITQSPKYLFRKEGQNVTLSCEQNLNHDAMYWYRQDPGQGLRLIYYSQIVNDFQKGDIAEGYSVSREKKESFPLTVTSAQKNPTAFYLCASSIAPQGPTEAFFGQGTRLTVV.

This clone is deemed medium-sized. The J gene is TRBJ1-2, the V gene TRBV6-6; possibly TRBD1 for D (5 bases). Trimming took 4 bases from V and 4 from J, leaving 13 bases between them. This CDR3 has 14 amino acids. From germline, CDR1 is MNHNY and CDR2 SVGAGI (reference sequence). CDR3 protein: CASSWGTDIYGYTF. The CDR3 DNA follows: TGTGCCAGCAGTTGGGGGACCGACATCTATGGCTACACCTTC.